These T cell receptor beta chains were read from a single sample in a study of OX40 agonist ivuxolimab in advanced cancers. Clones were sequenced by immunoSEQ multiplex PCR, and TCRdb holds only the in-frame ones, with some missing. The sample records some 37,000 clones, roughly 86% being singletons. The material was CD4+ or CD8+ T cells sorted from blood, obtained in a trial of the OX40 agonist ivuxolimab. Source of these receptors: an adult with an advanced solid tumor such as melanoma, head and neck, liver or kidney cancer. The CDR3 runs from the conserved cysteine through the conserved F or W.

j_call	v_call	cdr3_aa
TRBJ2-7	TRBV28	CASSLTGGYEQYF
TRBJ2-3	TRBV19	CASSMVSGGGTDTQYF
TRBJ1-1	TRBV7-9	CASSPRNTEAFF
TRBJ2-7	TRBV7-9	CASSLAAGGYYEQYF
TRBJ1-5	TRBV28	CASSLVAGLYPRPQHF
TRBJ1-1	TRBV29-1	CSVARGGDTEAFF
TRBJ2-7	TRBV27	CASSSDRVRVEQYF
TRBJ2-7	TRBV9	CASSVGGGAYEQYF
TRBJ2-7	TRBV14	CASSQQTGTMSYEQYF
TRBJ2-2	TRBV5-6	CASSWGLSNTGELFF
TRBJ2-1	TRBV15	CATRREETQTRRHEQFF
TRBJ1-6	TRBV5-6	CASSFWVGNSPLHF
TRBJ2-7	TRBV28	CASLASVRYEQYF
TRBJ1-1	TRBV9	CASSVSPGEGEAFF
TRBJ2-1	TRBV7-7	CASSAGGGSYNEQFF
TRBJ1-2	TRBV2	CASSTPGRGLEGYTF
TRBJ2-7	TRBV6-6	CASSNRDRVYEQYF
TRBJ2-3	TRBV6-5	CASSGRWATDTQYF
TRBJ2-2	TRBV11-3	CASSLRSGQTLTGELFF
TRBJ1-6	TRBV4-1	CASSQEEGVRDSPLHF
TRBJ2-3	TRBV28	CASSFTLAGGSTDTQYF
TRBJ2-5	TRBV2	CASSSTGGSETQYF
TRBJ2-7	TRBV27	CASSNPPTMGGMAYEQYF
TRBJ1-5	TRBV7-2	CASSFSGTSNQPQHF
TRBJ1-4	TRBV5-4	CASSFQVGDEKLFF
NA	TRBV4-2	CASSQEGRDYEQYF
TRBJ1-4	TRBV7-8	CASSLPGSKIGKLFF